The 7 T cell receptor beta chains reported below all come from one sample, sequenced in a study of blood T cell repertoires in COVID-19. Data came from immunoSEQ multiplex PCR; TCRdb stores just in-frame clones and leaves some out. The table records roughly 86,000 clones, 91% of them present only once. Material: peripheral blood. These receptor sequences come from a woman aged 45-60 years in a cohort sampled during active COVID-19.

This chain links TRBV5-4 with TRBJ1-1, with a possible D match to TRBD1 (6 bases). The length of the CDR3 is 14 residues. Per the germline V gene, CDR1 is SGHNT and CDR2 is YYREEE (reference sequence). V was shortened by 0 bases and J by 5 bases, with 11 bases between the two germline ends. As DNA, the CDR3 is TGTGCCAGCAGCTTGGGGGCAGGGGTAACTGAAGCTTTCTTT. Amino acids: CASSLGAGVTEAFF.

This clone was observed a few times. The chain uses TRBV6-1 and TRBJ2-7, with 7 bases that match TRBD2. Germline CDR1 is MNHNS and CDR2 is SASEGT. The CDR3 has 17 residues. Trimming cost V 4 bases and J 7 bases; bases outside gene matches: 19. Written as DNA, the CDR3 is TGTGCCAGCAGTGCGTCCTTCCTAGCGGTCCCCTCGGGGGAGCAGTACTTC. Translated: CASSASFLAVPSGEQYF.

The rearrangement joins TRBV23-1 to TRBJ1-2; D might be TRBD1 (5 bases). TRBV23-1 is an ORF; its function is uncertain. CDR3 length: 17 residues. V lost 0 bases, J lost 2 bases, and 16 bases lay in between. CDR3 region: CASSQSSDNFENYGYTF. The CDR3 coding sequence is TGCGCCAGCAGTCAATCATCGGACAACTTTGAAAACTATGGCTACACCTTC.

The rearrangement links TRBV29-1 to TRBJ1-2; TRBD1 might be the D (5 bases). The germline gives CDR1 SQVTM, CDR2 ANQGSEA. Trimming removed 7 bases at V and 5 bases at J, with 20 bases between. The length of the CDR3 is 14 residues. This CDR3 is CSAPTGQGGYGYTF. CDR3 DNA sequence: TGCAGCGCCCCTACGGGCCAGGGCGGTTATGGCTACACCTTC.

The chain has TRBV4-1 and TRBJ1-4; D not resolved. V lost 1 base, J lost 5 bases, and 11 bases lay in between. CDR1 is MGHRA and CDR2 is YSYEKL in the germline V gene. CDR3 size: 15 residues. CDR3 protein: CASSQVLQKNEKLFF. The CDR3, as DNA: TGCGCCAGCAGCCAAGTTCTACAGAAAAATGAAAAACTGTTTTTT.

The genes are TRBV6-5 and TRBJ1-2; TRBD1 agrees at 7 bases. This CDR3 spans 13 amino acids. CDR1 and CDR2 from the germline V gene are MNHEY and SVGAGI. Trimming cost V 10 bases and J 4 bases; bases outside gene matches: 9. CDR3 region: CATEDRAAYGYTF. The CDR3 region has the DNA TGTGCCACAGAAGACAGGGCCGCCTATGGCTACACCTTC.

This chain uses TRBV6-6 with TRBJ1-5; 8 nucleotides agree with TRBD1. This CDR3 is 15 amino acids long. CDR1 MNHNY and CDR2 SVGAGI come from the germline V gene (reference sequence). J gave up 3 bases and V 6 bases, and 7 bases lay outside the gene matches. The CDR3 region is CASRSDRGPNQPQHF. The CDR3 DNA is TGTGCCAGCAGGTCCGACAGGGGCCCCAATCAGCCCCAGCATTTT.